This T cell receptor beta chain was identified in a study of cytomegalovirus exposure and HLA in healthy donors. Findings of the study overall: A missense DCLRE1C variant was associated with V- and J-gene trimming of TCR beta chains in a later analysis, and an independent cohort replicated the association.

CDR1 and CDR2 from the germline V gene are SGHDN and FVKESK. Deletions cut 0 bases from V and 5 bases from J, with 13 bases between. This CDR3 has 15 amino acids. The study ran its PCR with 60 Vbeta and 13 Jbeta primers. TCRdb's copy holds only in-frame clones and misses some; the assay was immunoSEQ multiplex PCR. The sample yields 90,000 to 150,000 clones, 70% to 85% seen once. Comments on this clone: Its antigen is undetermined. Other DNA sequences of this sample code for an identical CDR3.

This TCR came from a woman aged 45-65 years in good health and CMV-seropositive. This sequence joins TRBV14 and TRBJ2-5, with D perhaps TRBD2 (6 bases). The sequenced sample consisted of PBMCs. CDR3 nucleotide sequence: TGTGCCAGCAGCCAAGAATGGGTAGCGGCGGAGACCCAGTACTTC. Translation gives CASSQEWVAAETQYF.